Included here is one T cell receptor beta chain sequence, with context. This record comes from a study of cytomegalovirus exposure and HLA in healthy donors. This PCR relied on a set of 60 Vbeta primers and 13 Jbeta primers. Clones were read by immunoSEQ multiplex PCR, and TCRdb kept only the in-frame ones, dropping some. The sample gives 220,000 or so clones, 70% to 80% of which show up once; roughly 1.9% is in the top ten. The germline gives CDR1 SGDLS, CDR2 YYNGEE. Germline trimming cut 8 bases from V and 0 bases from J; bases unmatched to any gene: 14. The CDR3 runs 17 residues. The chain links TRBV9 to TRBJ1-2; 9 nucleotides match TRBD1. Sequenced input: PBMCs. This receptor was identified in a young woman in good health and CMV-seronegative. The CDR3 region is CASALGDRALANYGYTF. Written as DNA, the CDR3 is TGTGCCAGTGCCCTCGGGGACAGGGCCCTAGCTAACTATGGCTACACCTTC. The complete variable domain, with remaining parts taken from reference TRBV9 and TRBJ1-2, reads DSGVTQTPKHLITATGQRVTLRCSPRSGDLSVYWYQQSLDQGLQFLIQYYNGEERAKGNILERFSAQQFPDLHSELNLSSLELGDSALYFCASALGDRALANYGYTFGSGTRLTVV.